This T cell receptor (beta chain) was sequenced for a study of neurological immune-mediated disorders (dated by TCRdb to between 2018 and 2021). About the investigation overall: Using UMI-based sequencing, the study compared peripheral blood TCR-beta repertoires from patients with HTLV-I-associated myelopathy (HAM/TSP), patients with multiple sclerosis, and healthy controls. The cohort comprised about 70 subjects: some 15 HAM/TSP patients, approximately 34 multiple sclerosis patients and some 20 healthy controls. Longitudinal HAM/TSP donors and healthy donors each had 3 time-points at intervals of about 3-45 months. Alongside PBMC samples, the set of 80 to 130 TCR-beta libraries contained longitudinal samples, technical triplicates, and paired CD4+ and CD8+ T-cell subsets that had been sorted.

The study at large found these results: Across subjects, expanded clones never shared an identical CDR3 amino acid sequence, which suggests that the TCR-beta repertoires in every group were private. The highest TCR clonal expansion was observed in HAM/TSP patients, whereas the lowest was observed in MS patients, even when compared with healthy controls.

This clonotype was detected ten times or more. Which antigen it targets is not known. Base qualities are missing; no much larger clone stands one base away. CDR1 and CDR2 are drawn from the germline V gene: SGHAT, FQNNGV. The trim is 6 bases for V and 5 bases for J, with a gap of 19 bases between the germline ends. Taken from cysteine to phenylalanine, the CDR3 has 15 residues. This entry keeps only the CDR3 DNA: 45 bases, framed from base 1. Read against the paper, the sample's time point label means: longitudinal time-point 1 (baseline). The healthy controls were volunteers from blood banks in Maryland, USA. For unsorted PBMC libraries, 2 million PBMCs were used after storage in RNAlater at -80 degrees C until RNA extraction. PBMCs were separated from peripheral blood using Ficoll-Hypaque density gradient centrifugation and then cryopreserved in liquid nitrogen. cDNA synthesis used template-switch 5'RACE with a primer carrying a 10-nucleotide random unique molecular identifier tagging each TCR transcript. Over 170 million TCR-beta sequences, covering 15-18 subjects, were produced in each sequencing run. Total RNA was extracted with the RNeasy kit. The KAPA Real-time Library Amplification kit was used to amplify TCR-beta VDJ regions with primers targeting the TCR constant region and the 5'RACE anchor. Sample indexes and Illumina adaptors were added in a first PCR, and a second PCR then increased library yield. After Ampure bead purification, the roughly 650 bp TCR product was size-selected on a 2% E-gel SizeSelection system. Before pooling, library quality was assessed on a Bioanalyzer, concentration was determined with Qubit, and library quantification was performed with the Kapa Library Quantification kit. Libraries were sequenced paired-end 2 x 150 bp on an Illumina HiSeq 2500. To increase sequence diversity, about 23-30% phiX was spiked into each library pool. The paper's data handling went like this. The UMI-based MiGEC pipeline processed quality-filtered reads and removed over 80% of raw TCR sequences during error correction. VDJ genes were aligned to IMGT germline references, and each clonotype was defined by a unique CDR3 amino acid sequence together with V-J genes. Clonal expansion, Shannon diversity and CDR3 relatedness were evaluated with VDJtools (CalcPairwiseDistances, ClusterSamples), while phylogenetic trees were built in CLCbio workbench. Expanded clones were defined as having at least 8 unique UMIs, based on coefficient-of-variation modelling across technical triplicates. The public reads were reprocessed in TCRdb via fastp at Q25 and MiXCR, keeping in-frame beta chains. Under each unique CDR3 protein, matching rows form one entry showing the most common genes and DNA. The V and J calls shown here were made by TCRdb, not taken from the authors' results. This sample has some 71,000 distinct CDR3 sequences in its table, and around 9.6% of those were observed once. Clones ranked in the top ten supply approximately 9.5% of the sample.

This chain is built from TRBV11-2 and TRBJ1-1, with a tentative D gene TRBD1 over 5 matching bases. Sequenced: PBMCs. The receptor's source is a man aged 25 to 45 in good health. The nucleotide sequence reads TGTGCCAGCAGTCTAGGGGCGACCGTCTATACTGAAGCTTTCTTT. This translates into CASSLGATVYTEAFF. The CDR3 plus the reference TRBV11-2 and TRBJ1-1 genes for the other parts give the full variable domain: EAGVAQSPRYKIIEKRQSVAFWCNPISGHATLYWYQQILGQGPKLLIQFQNNGVVDDSQLPKDRFSAERLKGVDSTLKIQPAKLEDSAVYLCASSLGATVYTEAFFGQGTRLTVV.